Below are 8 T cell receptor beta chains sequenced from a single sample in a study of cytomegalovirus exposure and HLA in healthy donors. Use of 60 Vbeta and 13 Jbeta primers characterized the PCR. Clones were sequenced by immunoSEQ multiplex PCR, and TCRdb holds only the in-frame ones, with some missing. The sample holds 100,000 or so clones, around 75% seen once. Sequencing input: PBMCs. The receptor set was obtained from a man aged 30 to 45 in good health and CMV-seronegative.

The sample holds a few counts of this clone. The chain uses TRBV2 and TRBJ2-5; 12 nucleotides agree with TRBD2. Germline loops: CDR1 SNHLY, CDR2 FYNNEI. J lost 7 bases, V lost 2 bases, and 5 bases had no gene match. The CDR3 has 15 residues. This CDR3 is CASSERLAGVRTQYF. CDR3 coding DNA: TGTGCCAGCAGTGAAAGACTAGCGGGAGTTCGGACCCAGTACTTC.

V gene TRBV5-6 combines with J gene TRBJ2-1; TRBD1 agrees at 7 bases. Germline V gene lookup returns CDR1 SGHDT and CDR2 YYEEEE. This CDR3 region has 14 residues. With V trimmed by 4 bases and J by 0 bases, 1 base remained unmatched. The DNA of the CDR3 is TGTGCCAGCAGCCGGGACAGCTCCTACAATGAGCAGTTCTTC. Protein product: CASSRDSSYNEQFF.

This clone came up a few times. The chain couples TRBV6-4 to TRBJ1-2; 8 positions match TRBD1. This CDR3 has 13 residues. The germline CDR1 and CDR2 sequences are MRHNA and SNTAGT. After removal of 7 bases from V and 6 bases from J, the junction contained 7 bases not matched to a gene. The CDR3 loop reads CASTKTGGDGYTF. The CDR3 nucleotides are TGTGCCAGCACAAAAACAGGGGGTGATGGCTACACCTTC.

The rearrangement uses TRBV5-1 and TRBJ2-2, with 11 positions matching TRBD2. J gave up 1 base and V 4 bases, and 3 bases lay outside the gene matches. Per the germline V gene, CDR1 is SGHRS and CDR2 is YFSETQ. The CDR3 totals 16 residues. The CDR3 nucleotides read TGCGCCAGCAGCCCCGGACTAGCGGGGAACACCGGGGAGCTGTTTTTT. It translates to CASSPGLAGNTGELFF.

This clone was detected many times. Here the CDR3 reads CASSLKGLASATEAFF. The CDR3 bases are TGTGCCAGCAGTTTAAAAGGGCTAGCTTCGGCCACTGAAGCTTTCTTT. The chain uses TRBV28 and TRBJ1-1; unclear D gene. This CDR3 has 16 amino acids. Trimming left V 2 bases short and J 4 bases short, with 17 bases between. Germline V gene lookup returns CDR1 MDHEN and CDR2 SYDVKM.

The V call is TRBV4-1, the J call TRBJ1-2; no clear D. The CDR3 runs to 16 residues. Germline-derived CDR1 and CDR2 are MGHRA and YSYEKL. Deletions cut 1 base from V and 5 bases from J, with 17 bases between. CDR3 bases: TGCGCCAGCAGCCAAGGAACAGCCACCTCTTCATATGGCTACACCTTC. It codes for CASSQGTATSSYGYTF.

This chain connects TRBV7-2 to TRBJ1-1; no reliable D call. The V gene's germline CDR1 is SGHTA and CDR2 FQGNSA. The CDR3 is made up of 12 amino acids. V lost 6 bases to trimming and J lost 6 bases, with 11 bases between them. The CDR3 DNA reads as TGTGCCAGCAGTCCCTTGGCTTCTGAAGCTTTCTTT. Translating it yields CASSPLASEAFF.

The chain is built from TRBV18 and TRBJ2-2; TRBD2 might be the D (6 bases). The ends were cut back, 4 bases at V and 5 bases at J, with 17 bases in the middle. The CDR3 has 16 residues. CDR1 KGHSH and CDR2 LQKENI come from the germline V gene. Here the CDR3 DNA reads TGTGCCAGCTCACGCTCGGGGACGGCGGGGACCGGGGAGCTGTTTTTT. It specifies CASSRSGTAGTGELFF.